These 21 T cell receptor beta chains were all obtained from the same sample, sequenced in a study of blood T cells in healthy people across ages. Next came a second PCR, run for about 7 to 12 cycles, which used a sample-barcoded 5' primer along with a J-beta primer mix. In TCRdb, the 5' RACE reads were re-called with MiXCR into one record per CDR3 protein. The data show 1.5 million to 2 million distinct CDR3 sequences, with 30% to 40% seen just once and approximately 10% held by the top ten. Sequencing used blood. These receptor sequences come from a woman in her twenties or thirties in good health.

The sample holds a few counts of this clonotype. The chain joins TRBV20-1 to TRBJ2-5; D possibly corresponds to TRBD1 (5 bases). CDR1 is DFQATT, CDR2 SNEGSKA, per germline (reference sequence). The CDR3 is made up of 13 amino acids. The V gene lost 0 bases and the J gene lost 3 bases, with 8 bases spanning the gap. CDR3 DNA sequence: TGCAGTGCTAGAGATCGACAGAAAGAGACCCAGTACTTC. Translating gives CSARDRQKETQYF.

This clonotype was counted ten times or more. V usage is TRBV11-2 and J usage is TRBJ2-1; the D is unclear. The CDR3 sequence is 11 residues long. V gave up 7 bases and J gave up 9 bases, with 10 bases separating them. Germline V gene sequence: CDR1 SGHAT, CDR2 FQNNGV. CDR3 nucleotides: TGTGCCAGCACCCCGGCGGTTGAGCAGTTCTTC. Translated, it gives CASTPAVEQFF.

The chain links TRBV10-3 to TRBJ2-7; 7 positions match TRBD1. J lost 4 bases, V lost 0 bases, and 6 bases had no gene match. CDR3 length: 15 residues. CDR1 is ENHRY and CDR2 is SYGVKD in the germline V gene. This CDR3 reads CAISESPGRGYEQYF. The CDR3 DNA reads TGTGCCATCAGTGAGTCCCCTGGCAGGGGGTACGAGCAGTACTTC.

The chain employs TRBV7-9 and TRBJ2-7; 10 positions match TRBD2. This CDR3 comprises 17 residues. The V segment lost 2 bases and the J segment 3 bases; nucleotides outside the gene matches: 10. CDR1 and CDR2 from the germline V gene are SEHNR and FQNEAQ (reference sequence). The DNA of the CDR3 is TGTGCCAGCAGCTTATATGGCGGACTAGCGGCCGACTACGAGCAGTACTTC. It yields the protein CASSLYGGLAADYEQYF.

There are a few counts of this clonotype. The rearrangement joins TRBV20-1 to TRBJ2-7; 9 bases match TRBD1. The junction had 8 bases not matched to a gene; V was cut back by 2 bases and J by 3 bases. The V gene's germline CDR1 is DFQATT and CDR2 SNEGSKA (reference sequence). This CDR3 has 15 amino acids. The CDR3 loop reads CSARPHRGLGYEQYF. The CDR3 coding sequence is TGCAGTGCTAGACCTCACAGGGGGCTGGGCTACGAGCAGTACTTC.

This clonotype was found once. Just one base apart from a much larger clone, this may be a read error. The chain recombines TRBV29-1 with TRBJ2-5; D tentatively fits TRBD1 or TRBD2 (5 bases each). CDR1 and CDR2 (germline): SQVTM, ANQGSEA. The CDR3 runs to 14 residues. In nucleotides, the CDR3 is TGCAGCGTTGATTTTACAGGCCGTGGGGAGACCAAGTACTTC. The encoded protein is CSVDFTGRGETKYF.

The sample holds a few counts of this clonotype. J is TRBJ2-7 and V is TRBV20-1; 9 bases fit TRBD1. Germline lookup yields CDR1 DFQATT and CDR2 SNEGSKA (reference sequence). This CDR3 spans 13 amino acids. V gave up 5 bases and J gave up 4 bases; unmatched junction bases: 6. Written as DNA, the CDR3 is TGCAGTGCTGACAGACAGGGGGGGTACGAGCAGTACTTC. Protein sequence: CSADRQGGYEQYF.

This clonotype was seen more than once but under ten times. The chain recombines TRBV20-1 with TRBJ2-6; no reliable D call. Trimming pared 2 bases from V and 3 bases from J, leaving 8 bases between. The CDR3 is 14 residues long. Germline V gene data show CDR1 as DFQATT and CDR2 as SNEGSKA (reference sequence). CDR3 sequence reads: CSARFQIGANVLTF. CDR3 nucleotides: TGCAGTGCTAGATTCCAAATTGGGGCCAACGTCCTGACTTTC.

This clonotype appeared many times. Relative to the germline gene, one junction end is altered; a read error may explain this. V and J are TRBV20-1 and TRBJ2-3; 12 nucleotides line up with TRBD2. Germline V gene lookup returns CDR1 DFQATT and CDR2 SNEGSKA (reference sequence). This CDR3 spans 13 amino acids. The CDR3 DNA follows: TGCAGGGCTAGCGGGGGGGCCTTAGATACGCAGTATTTT. As protein: CRASGGALDTQYF.

This clonotype was seen only a few times. V is TRBV29-1 and J is TRBJ1-1; tentative D call: TRBD1 (6 bases). The V gene's germline CDR1 is SQVTM and CDR2 ANQGSEA. Trimming removed 7 bases at V and 0 bases at J, with 12 bases between. CDR3 size: 13 residues. The CDR3 region is CSAHRAMNTEAFF. The CDR3 nucleotides are TGCAGCGCTCACAGGGCGATGAACACTGAAGCTTTCTTT. Looking up the rest from reference TRBV29-1 and TRBJ1-1 gives the full variable domain: SAVISQKPSRDICQRGTSLTIQCQVDSQVTMMFWYRQQPGQSLTLIATANQGSEATYESGFVIDKFPISRPNLTFSTLTVSNMSPEDSSIYLCSAHRAMNTEAFFGQGTRLTVV.

With respect to this clonotype: Given a much more abundant clone one base away, this may be a read error. The conserved phenylalanine or tryptophan is not found at the CDR3 terminus, so this likely reflects a read error. V is TRBV20-1 and J is TRBJ2-5; 13 positions agree with TRBD2. The better agreement between TRBJ2-7 and the DNA end casts doubt on the J call. CDR1 is DFQATT and CDR2 is SNEGSKA in the germline V gene (reference sequence). The CDR3 has 16 residues. The CDR3 DNA sequence: TGCAGTGCTAGAGGCGAACGGACTAGCGGGAGCCACGAGCAGTACTGC. Its translation: CSARGERTSGSHEQYC.

V is TRBV6-5 and J is TRBJ2-5; no firm D call. Germline CDR1 is MNHEY and CDR2 is SVGAGI. Trimming left V 0 bases short and J 5 bases short, with 10 bases between. The CDR3 spans 14 residues. The DNA for the CDR3 is TGTGCCAGCAGTTACTCGGGCAGAATGGAGACCCAGTACTTC. Translated: CASSYSGRMETQYF.

The J gene is TRBJ2-1, the V gene TRBV3-1; D possibly uses TRBD1 or TRBD2 (7 bases each). This CDR3 is 16 amino acids long. The V end was cut by 0 bases, the J end by 4 bases, with 13 bases between. Looked up from germline, CDR1 is LGHDT and CDR2 is YNNKEL (reference sequence). The CDR3 bases are TGTGCCAGCAGCCAAGACCAGGGGGGGAATTACAATGAGCAGTTCTTC. This sequence encodes CASSQDQGGNYNEQFF.

The gene calls are TRBV29-1 and TRBJ2-2; D may be TRBD1 or TRBD2 (5 bases each). V was cut by 7 bases and J by 0 bases, with 12 bases left in between. Per germline, CDR1 SQVTM and CDR2 ANQGSEA. This CDR3 spans 14 amino acids. The CDR3 region is CSAPGPSNTGELFF. CDR3 bases: TGCAGCGCGCCGGGACCGTCGAACACCGGGGAGCTGTTTTTT.

Remarks on this clonotype: One end of the junction is discordant with germline, which a read error may explain. The chain has TRBV5-1 and TRBJ2-6; D unclear. The germline V gene encodes CDR1 SGHRS and CDR2 YFSETQ. The CDR3 consists of 13 residues. The CDR3 reads CASTLPSANVLTF. The CDR3 region has the DNA TGCGCCAGCACCTTGCCTAGTGCCAACGTCCTGACTTTC.

The CDR3 loop reads CASSRQGKSGYTF. CDR3 coding DNA: TGTGCCAGCAGCCGGCAGGGAAAGAGTGGCTACACCTTC. This chain uses TRBV7-2 with TRBJ1-2; possible D gene TRBD1, 5 bases. Trimming took 5 bases from V and 7 from J, leaving 14 bases between them. Germline V gene lookup returns CDR1 SGHTA and CDR2 FQGNSA. The CDR3 covers 13 residues.

The J gene is TRBJ2-1, the V gene TRBV10-3, with D possibly TRBD2 on 7 matching bases. CDR1 is ENHRY, CDR2 SYGVKD, per germline. The CDR3 runs 15 residues. Deletions cut 3 bases from V and 6 bases from J, with 15 bases between. The CDR3 protein is CAISDVEGGCNEQFF. The CDR3 nucleotides are TGTGCCATCAGTGATGTGGAGGGGGGGTGCAATGAGCAGTTCTTC.

In the case of this clonotype: At one boundary the junction diverges from the germline segment, which might be a read error. The chain recombines TRBV3-1 with TRBJ2-5, with TRBD1 matching over 9 bases. Germline CDR1 LGHDT, CDR2 YNNKEL (reference sequence). The length of the CDR3 is 15 residues. Here the CDR3 DNA reads TGTGCCAGCAGCCGGGGACAGGGCCCACAAGAGACCCGGTACTTC. Protein: CASSRGQGPQETRYF.

This clonotype showed up just a few times. The gene calls are TRBV5-6 and TRBJ2-7; 9 bases agree with TRBD1. The CDR3 contains 15 residues. J gave up 5 bases and V 2 bases, and 8 bases lay outside the gene matches. Germline lookup yields CDR1 SGHDT and CDR2 YYEEEE. Written as DNA, the CDR3 is TGTGCCAGCAGCTTTTGGGACAGGGTGTCCCACGAGCAGTACTTC. It is translated as CASSFWDRVSHEQYF.

V and J are TRBV20-1 and TRBJ2-5; no clear D. V lost 6 bases and J 0 bases, leaving 11 bases between the germline ends. The CDR3 totals 13 residues. The germline gives CDR1 DFQATT, CDR2 SNEGSKA (reference sequence). Written as DNA, the CDR3 is TGCAGTGCGTCCGAGCGCAACCAAGAGACCCAGTACTTC. Amino acids: CSASERNQETQYF.

The J gene is TRBJ2-1, the V gene TRBV18, with D possibly being TRBD1 (5 bases). V was cut by 2 bases and J by 4 bases, with 30 bases left in between. Germline lookup yields CDR1 KGHSH and CDR2 LQKENI. The CDR3 covers 21 residues. Here the CDR3 DNA reads TGTGCCAGCTCACCATACAGGCTCTTAGAAACGGCTGACGCCCCTTACAATGAGCAGTTCTTC. It specifies CASSPYRLLETADAPYNEQFF.